Included here is one T cell receptor beta chain sequence, with context. The assay was immunoSEQ multiplex PCR, and TCRdb's table has in-frame clones only and misses some. The data contain 30,000 to 40,000 clones, 94% of them seen just once; the ten biggest clones take up 0.39%. This record belongs to a study of T cell changes during pregnancy in multiple sclerosis. Germline values: CDR1 LNHDA, CDR2 SQIVND (reference sequence). After removal of 0 bases from V and 4 bases from J, the junction contained 4 bases not matched to a gene. The CDR3 sequence is 15 residues long. The sequence came from a female donor with multiple sclerosis, enrolled in a pregnancy study. J is TRBJ1-2 and V is TRBV19; the match to TRBD1 covers 8 bases. Sequences were derived from CD4+ T cells from peripheral blood mononuclear cells, sampled in the second trimester of pregnancy. As DNA, the CDR3 is TGTGCCAGTAGTATAGATCTGACAGGGGCCTATGGCTACACCTTC. This encodes CASSIDLTGAYGYTF.